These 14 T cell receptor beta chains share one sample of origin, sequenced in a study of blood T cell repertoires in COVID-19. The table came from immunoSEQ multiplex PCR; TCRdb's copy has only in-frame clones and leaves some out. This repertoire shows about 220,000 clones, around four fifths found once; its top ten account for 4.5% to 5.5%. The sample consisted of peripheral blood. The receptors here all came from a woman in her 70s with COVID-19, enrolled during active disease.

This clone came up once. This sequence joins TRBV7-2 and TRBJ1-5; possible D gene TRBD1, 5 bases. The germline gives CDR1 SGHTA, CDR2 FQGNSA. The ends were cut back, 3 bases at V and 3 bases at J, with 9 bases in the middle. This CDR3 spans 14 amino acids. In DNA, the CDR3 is TGTGCCAGCAGCTTTGAGACAGTCAATCAGCCCCAGCATTTT. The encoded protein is CASSFETVNQPQHF.

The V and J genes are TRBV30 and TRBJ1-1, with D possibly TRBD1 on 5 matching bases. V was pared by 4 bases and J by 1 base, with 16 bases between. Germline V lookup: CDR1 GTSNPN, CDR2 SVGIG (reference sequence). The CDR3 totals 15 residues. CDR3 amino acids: CAWTDPGHSNTEAFF. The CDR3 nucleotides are TGTGCCTGGACCGATCCAGGACACTCGAACACTGAAGCTTTCTTT.

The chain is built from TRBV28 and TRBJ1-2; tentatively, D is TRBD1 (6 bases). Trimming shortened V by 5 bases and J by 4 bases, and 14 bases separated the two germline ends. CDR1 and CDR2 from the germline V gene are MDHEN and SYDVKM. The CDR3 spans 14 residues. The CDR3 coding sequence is TGTGCCAGCAGTCCTAGACAGGTGGTCTATGGCTACACCTTC. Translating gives CASSPRQVVYGYTF.

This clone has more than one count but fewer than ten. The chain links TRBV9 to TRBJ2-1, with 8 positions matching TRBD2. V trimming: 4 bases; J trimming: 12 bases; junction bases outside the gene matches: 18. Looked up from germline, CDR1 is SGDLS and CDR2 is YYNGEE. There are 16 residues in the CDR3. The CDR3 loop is CASSLSGTRWTSGQFF. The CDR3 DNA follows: TGTGCCAGCAGCCTTAGCGGGACGAGGTGGACTTCCGGGCAGTTCTTC. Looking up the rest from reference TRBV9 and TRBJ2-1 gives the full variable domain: DSGVTQTPKHLITATGQRVTLRCSPRSGDLSVYWYQQSLDQGLQFLIQYYNGEERAKGNILERFSAQQFPDLHSELNLSSLELGDSALYFCASSLSGTRWTSGQFFGPGTRLTVL.

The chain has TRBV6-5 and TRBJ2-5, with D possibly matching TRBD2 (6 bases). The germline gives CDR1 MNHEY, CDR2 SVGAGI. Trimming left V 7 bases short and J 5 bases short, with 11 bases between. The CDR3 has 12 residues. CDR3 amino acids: CASTTSRETQYF. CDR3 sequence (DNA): TGTGCCAGCACAACTAGCCGGGAGACCCAGTACTTC.

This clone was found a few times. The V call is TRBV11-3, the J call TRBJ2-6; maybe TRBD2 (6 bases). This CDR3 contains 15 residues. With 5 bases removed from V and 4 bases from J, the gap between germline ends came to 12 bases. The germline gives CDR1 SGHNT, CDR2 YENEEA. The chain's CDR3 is CASSPGTAGANVLTF. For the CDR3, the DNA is TGTGCCAGCAGCCCCGGGACTGCGGGGGCCAACGTCCTGACTTTC.

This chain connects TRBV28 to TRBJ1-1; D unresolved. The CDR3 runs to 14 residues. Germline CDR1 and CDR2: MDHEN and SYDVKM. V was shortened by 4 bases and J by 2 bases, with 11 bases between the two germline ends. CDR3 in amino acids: CASSSGGSNTEAFF. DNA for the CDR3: TGTGCCAGCAGTTCCGGTGGGAGTAACACTGAAGCTTTCTTT.

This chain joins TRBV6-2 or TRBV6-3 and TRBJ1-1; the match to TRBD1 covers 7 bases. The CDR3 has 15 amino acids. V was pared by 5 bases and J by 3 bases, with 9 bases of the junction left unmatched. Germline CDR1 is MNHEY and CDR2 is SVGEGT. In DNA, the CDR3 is TGTGCCAGCAGTGACCCACAGGGGCAGCACACTGAAGCTTTCTTT. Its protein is CASSDPQGQHTEAFF.

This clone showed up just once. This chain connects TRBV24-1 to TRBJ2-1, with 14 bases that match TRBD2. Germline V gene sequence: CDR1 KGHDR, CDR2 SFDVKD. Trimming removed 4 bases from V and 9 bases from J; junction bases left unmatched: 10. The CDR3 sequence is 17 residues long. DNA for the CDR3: TGTGCCACCAGTGACTTCGGGACTAGCGGGAGATCGAGTGAGCAGTTCTTC. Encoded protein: CATSDFGTSGRSSEQFF.

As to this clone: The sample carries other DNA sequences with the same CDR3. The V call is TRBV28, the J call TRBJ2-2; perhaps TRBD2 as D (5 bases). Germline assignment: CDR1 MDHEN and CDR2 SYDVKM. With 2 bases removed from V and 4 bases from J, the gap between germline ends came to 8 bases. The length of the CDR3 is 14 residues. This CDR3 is CASSLRGFTGELFF. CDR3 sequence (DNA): TGTGCCAGCAGTTTAAGAGGGTTCACCGGGGAGCTGTTTTTT.

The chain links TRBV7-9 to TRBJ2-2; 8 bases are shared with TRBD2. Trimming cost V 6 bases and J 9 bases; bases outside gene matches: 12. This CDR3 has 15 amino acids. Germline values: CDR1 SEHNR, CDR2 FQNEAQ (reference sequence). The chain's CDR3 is CASRVVLAGNRELFF. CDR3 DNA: TGTGCCAGCAGGGTCGTGCTAGCGGGTAACCGGGAGCTGTTTTTT. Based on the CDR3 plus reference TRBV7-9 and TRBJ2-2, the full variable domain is DTGVSQNPRHKITKRGQNVTFRCDPISEHNRLYWYRQTLGQGPEFLTYFQNEAQLEKSRLLSDRFSAERPKGSFSTLEIQRTEQGDSAMYLCASRVVLAGNRELFFGEGSRLTVL.

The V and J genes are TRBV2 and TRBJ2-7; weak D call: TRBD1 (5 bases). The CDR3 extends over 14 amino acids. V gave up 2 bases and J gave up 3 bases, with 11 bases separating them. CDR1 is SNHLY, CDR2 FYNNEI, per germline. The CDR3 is CASSELQAVYEQYF. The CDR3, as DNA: TGTGCCAGCAGTGAACTACAGGCCGTCTACGAGCAGTACTTC.

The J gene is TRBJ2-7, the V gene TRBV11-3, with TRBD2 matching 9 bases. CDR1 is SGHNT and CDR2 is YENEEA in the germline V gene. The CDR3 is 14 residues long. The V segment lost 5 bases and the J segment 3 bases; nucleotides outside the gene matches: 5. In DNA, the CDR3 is TGTGCCAGCAGCCCTTATAGCGGGAGCTACGAGCAGTACTTC. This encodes CASSPYSGSYEQYF.

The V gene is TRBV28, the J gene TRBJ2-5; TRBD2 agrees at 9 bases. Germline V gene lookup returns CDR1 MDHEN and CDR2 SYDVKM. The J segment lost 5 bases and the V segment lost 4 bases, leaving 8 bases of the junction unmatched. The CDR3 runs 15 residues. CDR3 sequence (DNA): TGTGCCAGCAGTTCCCCTAGCGGGACGGGCGAGACCCAGTACTTC. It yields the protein CASSSPSGTGETQYF.